Below, 2 T cell receptor beta chains from the same sample are listed, as sequenced in a study of T cell changes during pregnancy in multiple sclerosis. Here immunoSEQ multiplex PCR was the method, and the copy in TCRdb shows in-frame clones only, minus some. The sample contains some 87,000 clones, 85% to 95% of which appear only once. Sequences were derived from peripheral blood, sampled in the first trimester of pregnancy. All receptors come from a female donor with multiple sclerosis, enrolled in a pregnancy study.

This clone has just one count. This chain uses TRBV7-8 with TRBJ1-1; D is unclear. Looked up from germline, CDR1 is SGHVS and CDR2 is FQNEAQ. This CDR3 contains 14 residues. V gave up 10 bases and J gave up 1 base, with 16 bases separating them. Here the CDR3 DNA reads TGTGCCACCTACTTATCGAGTAGGAACACTGAAGCTTTCTTT. Its translation is CATYLSSRNTEAFF.

This clone was found once. J is TRBJ2-1 and V is TRBV5-1; 10 bases agree with TRBD2. This CDR3 has 14 residues. Trimming cost V 0 bases and J 11 bases; bases outside gene matches: 5. Germline CDR1 SGHRS, CDR2 YFSETQ. The DNA for the CDR3 is TGCGCCAGCAGCTTGGCTAGCGGGAGCTTCCAGCAGTTCTTC. It specifies CASSLASGSFQQFF.